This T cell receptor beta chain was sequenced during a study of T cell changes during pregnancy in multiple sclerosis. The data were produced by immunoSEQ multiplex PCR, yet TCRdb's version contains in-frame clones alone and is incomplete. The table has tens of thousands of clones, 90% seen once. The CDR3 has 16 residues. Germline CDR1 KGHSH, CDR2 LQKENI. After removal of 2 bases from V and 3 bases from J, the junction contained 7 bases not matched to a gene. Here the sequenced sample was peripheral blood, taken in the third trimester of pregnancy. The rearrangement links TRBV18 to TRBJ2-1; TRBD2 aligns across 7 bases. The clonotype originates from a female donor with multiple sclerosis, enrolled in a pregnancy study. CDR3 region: CASSPSGGGFYNEQFF. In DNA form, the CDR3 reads TGTGCCAGCTCACCATCCGGGGGAGGGTTCTACAATGAGCAGTTCTTC.